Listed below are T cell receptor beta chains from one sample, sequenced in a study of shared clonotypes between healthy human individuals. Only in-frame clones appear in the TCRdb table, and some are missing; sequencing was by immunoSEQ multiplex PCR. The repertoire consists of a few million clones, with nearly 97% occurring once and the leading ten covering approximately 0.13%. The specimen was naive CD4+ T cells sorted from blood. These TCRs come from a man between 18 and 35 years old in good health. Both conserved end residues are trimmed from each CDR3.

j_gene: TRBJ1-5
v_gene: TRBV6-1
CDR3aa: ASGTGRIQPQH

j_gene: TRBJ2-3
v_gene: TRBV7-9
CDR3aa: ASSSGLAGRTDTQY

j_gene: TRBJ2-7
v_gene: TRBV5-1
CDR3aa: ASSLASSGTSYEQY

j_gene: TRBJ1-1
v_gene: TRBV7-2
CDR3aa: ASSRSIEAF

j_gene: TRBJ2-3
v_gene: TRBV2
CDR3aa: ASSGGGADTQY

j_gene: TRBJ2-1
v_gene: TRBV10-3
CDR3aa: AISERENYNEQF

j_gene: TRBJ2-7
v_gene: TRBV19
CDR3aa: ASSIRGDLREQY

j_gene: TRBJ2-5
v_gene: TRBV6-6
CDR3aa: ASSYSMNPQETQY

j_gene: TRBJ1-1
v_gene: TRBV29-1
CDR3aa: SGGTGSNTEAF

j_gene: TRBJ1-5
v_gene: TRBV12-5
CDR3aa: ASAHGSTNQPQH

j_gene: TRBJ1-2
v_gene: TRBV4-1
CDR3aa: ASSQGNGHYGYT

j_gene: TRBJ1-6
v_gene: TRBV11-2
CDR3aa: ASRNRGSLGNSPLH

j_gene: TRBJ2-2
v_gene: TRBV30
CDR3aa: AWSGKDSYTGELF

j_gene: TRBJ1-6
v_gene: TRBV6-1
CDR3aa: ASSESGNSPLH

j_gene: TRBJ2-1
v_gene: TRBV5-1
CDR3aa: ASSLRQGADEQF

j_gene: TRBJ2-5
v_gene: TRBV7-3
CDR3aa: ASSDTAWNAEALGMQETQY

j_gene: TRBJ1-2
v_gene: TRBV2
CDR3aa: ASSPGTGGAGYT

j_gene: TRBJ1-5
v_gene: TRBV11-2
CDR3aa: ASSLDPGGNQPQH

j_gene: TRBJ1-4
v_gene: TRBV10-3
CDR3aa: ATHDGPNEKLF

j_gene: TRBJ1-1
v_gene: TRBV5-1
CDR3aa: ASSLGALSTEAF

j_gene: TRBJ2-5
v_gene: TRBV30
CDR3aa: AWSWLETQY

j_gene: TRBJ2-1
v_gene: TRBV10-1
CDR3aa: ASKMDVTYNEQF

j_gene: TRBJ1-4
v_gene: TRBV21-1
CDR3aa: ASSNVRDRNEKLF

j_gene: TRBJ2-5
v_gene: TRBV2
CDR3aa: ASSVIQQETQY

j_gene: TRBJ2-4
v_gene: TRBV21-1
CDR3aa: ASSKLGRRGGRNIQY

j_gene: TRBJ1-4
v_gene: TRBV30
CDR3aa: ACGQDGYATNEKLF

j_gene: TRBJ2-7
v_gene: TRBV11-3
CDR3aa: ASSLDNEQY

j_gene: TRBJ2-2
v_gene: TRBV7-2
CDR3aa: ASSASGRADTGELF

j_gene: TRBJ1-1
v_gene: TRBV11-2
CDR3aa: ASSLGLGVGTEAF

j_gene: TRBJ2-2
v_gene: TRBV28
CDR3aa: ASSLGGGRNTGELF

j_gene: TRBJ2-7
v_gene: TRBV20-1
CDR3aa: SARSPQEQY

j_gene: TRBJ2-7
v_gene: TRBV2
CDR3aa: ASSEKAGVLNPYEQY

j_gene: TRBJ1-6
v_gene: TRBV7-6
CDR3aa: ASSFRGGRGLLGYSPLH

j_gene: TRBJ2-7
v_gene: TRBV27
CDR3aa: ASRRTGFSYEQY

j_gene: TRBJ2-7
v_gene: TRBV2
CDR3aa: ASRHRDFLDEQY

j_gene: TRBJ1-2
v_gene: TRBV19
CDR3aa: ASSIDGGENYGYT

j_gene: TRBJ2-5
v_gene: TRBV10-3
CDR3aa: AISESGPGETQY

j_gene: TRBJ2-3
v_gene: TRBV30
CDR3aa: AWSAALVQGGTDTQY

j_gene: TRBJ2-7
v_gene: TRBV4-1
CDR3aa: ASSQLERSGEQY

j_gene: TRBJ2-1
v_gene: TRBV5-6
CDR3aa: ASSLRTSGGAAEQF

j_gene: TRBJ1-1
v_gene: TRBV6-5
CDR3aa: ASNQQGWNTEAF

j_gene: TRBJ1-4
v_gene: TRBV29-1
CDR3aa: NAREPGANEKLF

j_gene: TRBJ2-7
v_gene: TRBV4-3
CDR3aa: ASSQAADRGPNEQY

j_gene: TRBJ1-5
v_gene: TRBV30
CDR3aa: AWSVTASNQPQH

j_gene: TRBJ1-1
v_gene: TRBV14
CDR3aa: ASSRRGGRNTEAF

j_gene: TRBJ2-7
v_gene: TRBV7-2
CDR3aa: ASRPPGPSYEQY

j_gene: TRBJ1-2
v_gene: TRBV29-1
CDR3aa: SVEGTGAAGYT

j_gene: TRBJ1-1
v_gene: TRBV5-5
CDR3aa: ASSSLNRGGTEAF

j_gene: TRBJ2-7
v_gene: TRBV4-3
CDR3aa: ASSQALLTTGLSSYEQY

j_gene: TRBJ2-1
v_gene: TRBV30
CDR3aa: AWSVNAYEQF

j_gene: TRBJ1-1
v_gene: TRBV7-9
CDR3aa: ASSYGSGTGEAF

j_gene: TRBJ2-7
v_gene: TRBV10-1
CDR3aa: ASRKSSIDEQY

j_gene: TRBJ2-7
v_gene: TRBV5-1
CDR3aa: ASSLETSGNAEQY

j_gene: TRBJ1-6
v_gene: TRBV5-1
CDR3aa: ASSLAGADRSPLH

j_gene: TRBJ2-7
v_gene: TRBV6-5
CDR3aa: ASSSQGSYEQY

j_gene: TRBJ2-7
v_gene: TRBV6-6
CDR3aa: ASTKRRNQTYEQY

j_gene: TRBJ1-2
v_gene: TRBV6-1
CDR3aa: ASSESTGKIYGYT

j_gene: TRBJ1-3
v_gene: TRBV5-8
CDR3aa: ASSSTLSGNTIY

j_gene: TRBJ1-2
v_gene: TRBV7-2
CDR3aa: ASQPGGKNLGYT